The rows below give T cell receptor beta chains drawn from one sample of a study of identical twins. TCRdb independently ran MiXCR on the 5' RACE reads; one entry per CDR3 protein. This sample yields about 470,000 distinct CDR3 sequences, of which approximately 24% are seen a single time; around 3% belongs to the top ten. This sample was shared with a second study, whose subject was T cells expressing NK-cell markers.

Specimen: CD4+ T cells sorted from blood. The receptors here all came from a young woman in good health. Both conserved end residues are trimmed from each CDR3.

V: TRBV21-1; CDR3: ASSRVRTSGTGELV
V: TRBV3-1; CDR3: ASSQFTGELF
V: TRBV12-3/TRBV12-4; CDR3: ASSLNRGDTQY
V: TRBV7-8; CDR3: ASSPRVGTEAF
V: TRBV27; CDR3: ASSSDGQGGYEQY
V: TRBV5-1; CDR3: ASSLGDSDTQY
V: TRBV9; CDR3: ASSSDRTTEAF
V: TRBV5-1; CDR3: ASSSLLGEAF
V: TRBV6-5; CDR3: ASSYSFTSGRKNNEQF
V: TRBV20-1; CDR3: SAYGGNEQF
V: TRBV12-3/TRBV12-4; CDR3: ASRRTENTEAF
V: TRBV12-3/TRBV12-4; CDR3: ASSLEDEQF
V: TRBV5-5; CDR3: ASSLDATGEQF
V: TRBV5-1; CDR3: ASSLALSVEQY
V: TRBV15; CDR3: ATGNRLNTEAF
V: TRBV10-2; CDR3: ASTQLETQY
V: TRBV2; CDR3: ASSADSLGEGYT
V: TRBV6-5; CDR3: ASSYSTSGGAAGELF
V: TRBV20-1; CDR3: SASTLAGGYTDTQY
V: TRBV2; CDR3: ASSERESGTDTQY
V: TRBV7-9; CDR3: ASSLPGHRGQETQY
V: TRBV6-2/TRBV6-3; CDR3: ASTDSGGGSAVGELF
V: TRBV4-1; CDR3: ASSQDPTTGLGEAGELF
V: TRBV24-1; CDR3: ATSDLSPSGYNEQF
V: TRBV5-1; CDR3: ASSLEGIESYEQY
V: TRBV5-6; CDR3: ASSLAADPGHEQY
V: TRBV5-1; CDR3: ASSLAAGGDTEAF
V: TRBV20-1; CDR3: SARFWTNTGELF
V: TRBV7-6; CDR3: ASSEGTSYQETQY
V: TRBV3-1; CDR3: ASSQQPGLSAF
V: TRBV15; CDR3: ATSRQVGEQY
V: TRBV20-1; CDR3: SAPNHDTEAF
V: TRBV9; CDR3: ASSVDPLRGTEAF
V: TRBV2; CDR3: ASTDRDTTRYT
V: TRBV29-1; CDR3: SVEGGGASDTQY
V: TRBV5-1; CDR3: ASSARTNEDTQY
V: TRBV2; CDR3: ASRSGGGGYNEQF
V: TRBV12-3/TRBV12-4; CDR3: ASTKRGGETQY
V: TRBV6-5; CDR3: ASSYTGGGTEAF
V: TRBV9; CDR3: ASSARNFGNTIY
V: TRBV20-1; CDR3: SAERGDTQY
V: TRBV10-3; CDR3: AILATGTYEQY
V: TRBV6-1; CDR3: ASSTRTSGDNEQF
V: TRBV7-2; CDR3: ASRRGGPETQY
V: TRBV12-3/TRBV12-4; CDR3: ASSPRGLSYT
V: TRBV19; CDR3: ASSAGQPQH
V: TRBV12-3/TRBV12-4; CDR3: ASSFALMNTEAF
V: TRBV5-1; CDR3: ASRWEGVVYNEQF
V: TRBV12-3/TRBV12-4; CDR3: ASSWTAPNEKLF
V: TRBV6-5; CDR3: ASTSTLGARGYT
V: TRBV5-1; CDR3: ASSGTRGASGELF
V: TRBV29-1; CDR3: STRDRRIETQY
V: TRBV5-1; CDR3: ASRLFPGATTDTQY
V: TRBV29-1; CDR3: SARRDSASYEQY
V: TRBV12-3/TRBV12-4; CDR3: ASTWAAKETQY